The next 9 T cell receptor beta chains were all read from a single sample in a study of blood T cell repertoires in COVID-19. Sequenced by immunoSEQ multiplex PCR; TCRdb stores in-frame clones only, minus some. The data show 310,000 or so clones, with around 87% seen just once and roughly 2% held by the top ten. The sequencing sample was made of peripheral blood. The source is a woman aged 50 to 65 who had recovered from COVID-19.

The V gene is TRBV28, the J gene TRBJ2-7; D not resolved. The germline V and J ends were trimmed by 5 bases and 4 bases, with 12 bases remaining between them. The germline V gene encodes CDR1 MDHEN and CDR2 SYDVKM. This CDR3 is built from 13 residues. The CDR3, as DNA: TGTGCCAGCAGTCTCCTTTCTCGTTACGAGCAGTACTTC. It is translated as CASSLLSRYEQYF.

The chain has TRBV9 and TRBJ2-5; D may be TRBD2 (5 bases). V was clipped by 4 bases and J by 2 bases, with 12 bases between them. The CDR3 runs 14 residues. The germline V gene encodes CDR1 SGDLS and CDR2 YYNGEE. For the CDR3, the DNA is TGTGCCAGCAGCTTTGAGGGCTATCAAGAGACCCAGTACTTC. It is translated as CASSFEGYQETQYF.

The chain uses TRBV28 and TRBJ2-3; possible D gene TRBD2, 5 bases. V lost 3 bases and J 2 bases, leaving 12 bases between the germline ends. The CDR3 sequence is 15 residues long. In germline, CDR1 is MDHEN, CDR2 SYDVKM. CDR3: CASSFGGIDTDTQYF. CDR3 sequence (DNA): TGTGCCAGCAGTTTCGGAGGAATAGACACAGATACGCAGTATTTT.

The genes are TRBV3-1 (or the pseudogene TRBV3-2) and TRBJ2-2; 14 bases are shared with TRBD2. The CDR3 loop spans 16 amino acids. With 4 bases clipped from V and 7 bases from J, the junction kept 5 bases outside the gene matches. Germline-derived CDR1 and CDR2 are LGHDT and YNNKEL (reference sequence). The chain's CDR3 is CASSRLAGGLVGELFF. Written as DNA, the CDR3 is TGTGCCAGCAGCCGACTAGCGGGGGGGCTGGTCGGGGAGCTGTTTTTT.

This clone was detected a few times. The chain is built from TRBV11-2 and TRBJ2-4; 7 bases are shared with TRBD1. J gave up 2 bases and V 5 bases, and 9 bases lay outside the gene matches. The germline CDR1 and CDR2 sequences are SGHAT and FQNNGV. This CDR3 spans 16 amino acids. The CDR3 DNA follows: TGTGCCAGCAGCGCACGACAGGGAATATCCAAAAACATTCAGTACTTC. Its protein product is CASSARQGISKNIQYF. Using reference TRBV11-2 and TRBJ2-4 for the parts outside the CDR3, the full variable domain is EAGVAQSPRYKIIEKRQSVAFWCNPISGHATLYWYQQILGQGPKLLIQFQNNGVVDDSQLPKDRFSAERLKGVDSTLKIQPAKLEDSAVYLCASSARQGISKNIQYFGAGTRLSVL.

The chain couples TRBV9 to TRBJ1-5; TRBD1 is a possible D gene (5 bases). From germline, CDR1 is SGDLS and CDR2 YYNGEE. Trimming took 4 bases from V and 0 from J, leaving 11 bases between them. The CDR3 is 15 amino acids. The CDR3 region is CASSSSGGSNQPQHF. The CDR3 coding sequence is TGTGCCAGCAGCTCTTCCGGGGGTAGCAATCAGCCCCAGCATTTT.

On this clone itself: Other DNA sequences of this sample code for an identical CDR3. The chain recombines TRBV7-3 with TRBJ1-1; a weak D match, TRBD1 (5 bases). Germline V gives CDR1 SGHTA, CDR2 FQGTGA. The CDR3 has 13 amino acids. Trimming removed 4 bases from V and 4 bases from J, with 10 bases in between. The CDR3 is CASSSQGGTEAFF. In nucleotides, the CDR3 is TGTGCCAGCAGCTCCCAGGGTGGCACTGAAGCTTTCTTT.

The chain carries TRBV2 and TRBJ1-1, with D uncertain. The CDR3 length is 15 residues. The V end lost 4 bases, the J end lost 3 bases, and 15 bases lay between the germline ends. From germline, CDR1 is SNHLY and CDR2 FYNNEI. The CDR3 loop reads CASSALVTPDTEAFF. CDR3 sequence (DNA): TGTGCCAGCAGTGCCTTAGTCACGCCCGACACTGAAGCTTTCTTT.

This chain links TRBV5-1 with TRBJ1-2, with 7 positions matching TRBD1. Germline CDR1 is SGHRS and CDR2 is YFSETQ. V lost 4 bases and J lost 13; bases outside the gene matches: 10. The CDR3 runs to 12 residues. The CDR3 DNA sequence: TGCGCCAGCAGCCCAGGGGGGCGTAGAAGCACCTTC. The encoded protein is CASSPGGRRSTF.